This T cell receptor (beta chain) is from a study of Tregs in tolerant kidney transplant recipients. The study's findings and limits: Biological reproducibility was not directly addressed, but technical replication error appeared minimal. In tolerant patients, donor-specific Tregs outgrew total Tregs, suggesting antigen-driven expansion.

Sequenced by immunoSEQ multiplex PCR; TCRdb stores in-frame clones only, minus some. Counted here are about 52,000 clones, 90% to 95% occurring once; the ten biggest clones make up around 15%. The CDR3 length is 14 residues. Germline lookup yields CDR1 LNHDA and CDR2 SQIVND (reference sequence). V dropped 5 bases and J dropped 0 bases, with 10 bases sitting between them. The nonmyeloablative bone marrow transplants came from related graft donors, with transient mixed chimerism. CD4+CD25+CD127- Tregs, CD4+CD25- non-Tregs, CD4 and CD8 cells were sorted. As regards this clone: Its antigen is currently unknown.

The starting material was CD8+ T cells from blood (PBMCs), obtained 24 months after the transplant. This chain uses TRBV19 with TRBJ1-2; D is possibly TRBD1 (5 bases). The sequence was collected from a human patient who received a combined kidney and bone marrow transplant. The graft donor may be the source of some T cells. The CDR3: CASSFGGANYGYTF. The DNA for the CDR3 is TGTGCCAGTAGTTTCGGGGGTGCTAACTATGGCTACACCTTC.